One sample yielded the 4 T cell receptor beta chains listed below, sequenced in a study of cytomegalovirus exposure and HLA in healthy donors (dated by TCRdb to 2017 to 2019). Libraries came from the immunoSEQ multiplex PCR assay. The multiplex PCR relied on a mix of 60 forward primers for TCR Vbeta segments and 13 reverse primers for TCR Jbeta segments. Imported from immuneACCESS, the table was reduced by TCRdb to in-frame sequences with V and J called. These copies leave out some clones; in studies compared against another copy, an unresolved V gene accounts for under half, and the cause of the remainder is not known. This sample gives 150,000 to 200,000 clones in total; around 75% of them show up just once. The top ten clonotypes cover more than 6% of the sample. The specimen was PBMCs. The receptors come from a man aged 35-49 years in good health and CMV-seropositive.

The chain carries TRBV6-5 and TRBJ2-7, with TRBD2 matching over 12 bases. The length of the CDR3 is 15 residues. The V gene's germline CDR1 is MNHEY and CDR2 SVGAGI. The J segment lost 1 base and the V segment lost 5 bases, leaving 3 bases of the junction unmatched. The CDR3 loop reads CASSNGLAGSYEQYF. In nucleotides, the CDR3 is TGTGCCAGCAGTAATGGACTAGCGGGATCCTACGAGCAGTACTTC.

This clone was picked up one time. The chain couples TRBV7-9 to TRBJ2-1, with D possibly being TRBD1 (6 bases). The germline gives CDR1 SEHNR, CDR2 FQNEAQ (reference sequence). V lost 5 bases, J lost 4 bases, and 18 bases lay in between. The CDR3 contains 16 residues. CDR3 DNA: TGTGCCAGCAGCCCTCGTGCCGGGACATCTTACAATGAGCAGTTCTTC. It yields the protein CASSPRAGTSYNEQFF.

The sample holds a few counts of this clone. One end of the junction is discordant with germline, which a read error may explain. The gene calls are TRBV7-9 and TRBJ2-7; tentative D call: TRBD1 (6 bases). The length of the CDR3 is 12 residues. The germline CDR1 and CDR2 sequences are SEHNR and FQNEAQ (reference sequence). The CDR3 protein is CSSSPDRNEQYF. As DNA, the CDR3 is TGTTCCAGCAGCCCCGACAGGAACGAGCAGTACTTC.

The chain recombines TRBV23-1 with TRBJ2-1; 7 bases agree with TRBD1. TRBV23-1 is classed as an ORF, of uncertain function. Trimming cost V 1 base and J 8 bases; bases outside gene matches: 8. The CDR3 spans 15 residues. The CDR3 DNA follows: TGCGCCAGCAGTCAATGGACAGGTACCTCGGATGAGCAGTTCTTC. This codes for CASSQWTGTSDEQFF.